This entry concerns a single T cell receptor (beta chain). This entry comes from a study of cytomegalovirus exposure and HLA in healthy donors. Trimming took off 1 base at V and 8 bases at J, with 3 bases between the two ends. The CDR3 is 10 amino acids. Germline CDR1 DFQATT, CDR2 SNEGSKA (reference sequence). The repertoire was sequenced with immunoSEQ multiplex PCR; TCRdb's copy has only in-frame clones and lacks some. The sample has 150,000 or so clones; 65% to 90% are singletons. The chain employs TRBV20-1 and TRBJ2-1; D is unclear. The sequencing sample was made of PBMCs. The source is a man younger than 30 in good health and CMV-seropositive. The CDR3 loop is CSARGDEQFF. CDR3 coding DNA: TGCAGTGCTAGAGGAGATGAGCAGTTCTTC.